The 26 T cell receptor beta chains listed next were all sequenced from one sample in a study of response to subunit inactivated influenza vaccine (dated by TCRdb to 2017 to 2018). The library was generated by RT-PCR. This sample was sequenced with an Illumina HiSeq 2500. TCRdb's own reprocessing of the public reads used fastp at Q25 and MiXCR and kept productive beta chains. All rows with the same CDR3 protein become a single entry with the most common DNA and genes. The sample yields approximately 680,000 distinct CDR3 sequences; 15% to 19% were counted once. The leading ten clones occupy under 14% of the sample. This specimen consisted of PBMCs from blood, obtained 12 days after vaccination. The receptors stem from a middle-aged man who received an inactivated influenza vaccine. Donor details come from another sample of the same person, matched by shared clones.

This rearrangement joins TRBV6-1 to TRBJ1-4, with 9 bases aligning to TRBD1. Per the germline V gene, CDR1 is MNHNS and CDR2 is SASEGT. The ends lost 6 bases at V and 4 bases at J; junction bases unmatched: 9. The length of the CDR3 is 16 residues. The CDR3, as DNA: TGTGCCAGCAGCCCGAGGGACAGGGAATTTAATGAAAAACTGTTTTTT. This encodes CASSPRDREFNEKLFF.

The rearrangement joins TRBV4-1 to TRBJ2-7; TRBD2 agrees at 8 bases. CDR3 size: 15 residues. In germline, CDR1 is MGHRA, CDR2 YSYEKL. J gave up 3 bases and V 1 base, and 5 bases lay outside the gene matches. The CDR3: CASSQVGGRLYEQYF. DNA of the CDR3: TGCGCCAGCAGCCAAGTCGGCGGGAGGCTCTACGAGCAGTACTTC.

This clonotype has at least ten counts. This chain connects TRBV7-2 to TRBJ2-1; TRBD2 aligns across 7 bases. The CDR3 spans 17 residues. The V and J ends lost 1 base and 7 bases, in that order; junction bases with no gene match: 13. Germline CDR1 reads SGHTA; CDR2 reads FQGNSA. The CDR3 DNA is TGTGCCAGCAGCTTAGTCGGGGGTGGACTAGGTAGGAATGAGCAGTTCTTC. As protein: CASSLVGGGLGRNEQFF.

The chain combines TRBV7-2 with TRBJ2-6, with D unclear. Trimming stripped 3 bases from V and 1 base from J, with 7 bases between. The CDR3 extends over 15 amino acids. CDR1 is SGHTA, CDR2 FQGNSA, per germline. The CDR3 nucleotides are TGTGCCAGCAGCTTCCCGTTGTCTGGGGCCAACGTCCTGACTTTC. Protein sequence: CASSFPLSGANVLTF.

This clonotype has just a few counts. This sequence joins TRBV7-8 and TRBJ2-3, with D tentatively TRBD1 (6 bases). Trimming shortened V by 3 bases and J by 3 bases, and 19 bases separated the two germline ends. The CDR3 extends over 17 amino acids. Germline loops: CDR1 SGHVS, CDR2 FQNEAQ. CDR3 bases: TGTGCCAGCAGCTTTAGCCTTGCCAGGGGAAGGACAGATACGCAGTATTTT. Translated, it gives CASSFSLARGRTDTQYF.

V is TRBV5-1 and J is TRBJ2-3; TRBD1 might be the D (5 bases). Germline CDR1 is SGHRS and CDR2 is YFSETQ. V gave up 0 bases and J gave up 4 bases, with 12 bases separating them. This CDR3 is 15 amino acids long. CDR3 region: CASSLERRDADTQYF. In nucleotides, the CDR3 is TGCGCCAGCAGCTTGGAACGCAGGGATGCAGATACGCAGTATTTT. Using reference TRBV5-1 and TRBJ2-3 for the parts outside the CDR3, the full variable domain is KAGVTQTPRYLIKTRGQQVTLSCSPISGHRSVSWYQQTPGQGLQFLFEYFSETQRNKGNFPGRFSGRQFSNSRSEMNVSTLELGDSALYLCASSLERRDADTQYFGPGTRLTVL.

The genes are TRBV4-3 and TRBJ2-7; D might be TRBD2 (5 bases). The CDR3 is 15 residues long. The V and J ends lost 0 bases and 3 bases respectively, with 12 bases between them. Germline-derived CDR1 and CDR2 are LGHNA and YSLEER. DNA of the CDR3: TGCGCCAGCAGCCAAGAGAGGGTCTGGAGCTACGAGCAGTACTTC. It encodes CASSQERVWSYEQYF.

This clonotype has ten or more counts. The V and J genes are TRBV7-9 and TRBJ2-7, with D perhaps matching TRBD2 (6 bases). The V and J ends lost 4 bases and 5 bases respectively, with 9 bases between them. The CDR3 is made up of 12 amino acids. Germline CDR1 and CDR2: SEHNR and FQNEAQ (reference sequence). CDR3 DNA: TGTGCCAGCAGCTCGCCGGGGGACGAGCAGTACTTC. It specifies CASSSPGDEQYF. The variable domain in full, with the rest retrieved from reference TRBV7-9 and TRBJ2-7, is DTGVSQNPRHKITKRGQNVTFRCDPISEHNRLYWYRQTLGQGPEFLTYFQNEAQLEKSRLLSDRFSAERPKGSFSTLEIQRTEQGDSAMYLCASSSPGDEQYFGPGTRLTVT.

The rearrangement uses TRBV27 and TRBJ2-7, with TRBD2 identical over 9 bases. CDR3 size: 15 residues. Looked up from germline, CDR1 is MNHEY and CDR2 is SMNVEV (reference sequence). The J segment lost 1 base and the V segment lost 3 bases, leaving 4 bases of the junction unmatched. The CDR3 protein is CASSLKAGGSYEQYF. The DNA of the CDR3 is TGTGCCAGCAGTTTGAAAGCGGGAGGATCCTACGAGCAGTACTTC.

This rearrangement joins TRBV12-3 or TRBV12-4 to TRBJ2-7; the D gene is possibly TRBD1 (5 bases). Between the trimmed V and J ends, which lost 2 bases and 3 bases, there was a span of 11 bases. CDR3 length: 14 residues. The chain's CDR3 is CASSLQGEIYEQYF. The CDR3 bases are TGTGCCAGCAGTTTACAGGGTGAGATCTACGAGCAGTACTTC.

V usage is TRBV27 and J usage is TRBJ2-7; D tentatively reads TRBD1 or TRBD2 (5 bases each). Germline V gives CDR1 MNHEY, CDR2 SMNVEV (reference sequence). The CDR3 spans 17 residues. Trimming stripped 3 bases from V and 6 bases from J, with 24 bases between. The CDR3 loop reads CASSFIRLRDRRVEQYF. CDR3 coding DNA: TGTGCCAGCAGTTTTATCCGTCTACGGGACCGCAGGGTCGAGCAGTACTTC.

The gene calls are TRBV25-1 and TRBJ2-2; D is tentatively TRBD1 or TRBD2 (5 bases each). CDR1 is MGHDK and CDR2 is SYGVNS in the germline V gene. V was clipped by 2 bases and J by 0 bases, with 10 bases between them. CDR3 length: 16 residues. CDR3 in DNA: TGTGCCAGCAGTGAACCCGGGGCCCCGAACACCGGGGAGCTGTTTTTT. Its protein is CASSEPGAPNTGELFF.

The chain joins TRBV29-1 to TRBJ2-2, with a tentative D call TRBD2 (6 bases). The V end lost 6 bases, the J end lost 1 base, and 15 bases lay between the germline ends. Germline CDR1 is SQVTM and CDR2 is ANQGSEA. This CDR3 contains 15 residues. In DNA form, the CDR3 reads TGCAGCGTGGGGACTGGCTACTTGAACACCGGGGAGCTGTTTTTT. Protein product: CSVGTGYLNTGELFF.

The V and J genes are TRBV20-1 and TRBJ2-5; 9 nucleotides line up with TRBD2. This CDR3 is 16 amino acids long. CDR1 and CDR2 (germline): DFQATT, SNEGSKA (reference sequence). V shed 1 base, J shed 2 bases, and the junction held 8 bases outside the gene matches. The CDR3 sequence is CSARVFSGGSQETQYF. The DNA of the CDR3 is TGCAGTGCTAGAGTTTTTAGCGGGGGATCACAAGAGACCCAGTACTTC.

V is TRBV7-2 and J is TRBJ2-3, with TRBD1 identical over 7 bases. The CDR3 is 13 residues long. The ends lost 8 bases at V and 2 bases at J; junction bases unmatched: 4. Germline CDR1 and CDR2: SGHTA and FQGNSA. CDR3 sequence (DNA): TGTGCCAGCTTACAGGGGATCACAGATACGCAGTATTTT. This codes for CASLQGITDTQYF.

Here the CDR3 reads CASSLGHATIYF. CDR3 sequence (DNA): TGTGCCAGCAGCTTAGGCCACGCCACCATATATTTT. The genes are TRBV5-5 and TRBJ1-3; D gene unclear. Between the trimmed V and J ends, which lost 2 bases and 9 bases, there was a span of 9 bases. The length of the CDR3 is 12 residues. Germline CDR1 and CDR2: SGHKS and YYEKEE (reference sequence).

This clonotype was seen only a few times. The chain has TRBV7-2 and TRBJ2-7; D not resolved. V was shortened by 1 base and J by 6 bases, with 13 bases between the two germline ends. The CDR3 spans 14 residues. CDR1 is SGHTA, CDR2 FQGNSA, per germline. The CDR3: CASSLVVDLGEQYF. The CDR3 region has the DNA TGTGCCAGCAGCTTAGTTGTCGATCTCGGCGAGCAGTACTTC.

This clonotype was seen at least ten times. The rearrangement uses TRBV20-1 and TRBJ2-4; TRBD1 matches 9 bases. Germline loops: CDR1 DFQATT, CDR2 SNEGSKA (reference sequence). This CDR3 spans 13 amino acids. V was pared by 5 bases and J by 5 bases, with 4 bases of the junction left unmatched. The CDR3 DNA reads TGCAGTGCTGACCGGGACAGGGAAAACATTCAGTACTTC. Protein: CSADRDRENIQYF.

This chain uses TRBV7-9 with TRBJ2-7, with TRBD2 as a possible D gene (5 bases). Trimming removed 4 bases from V and 2 bases from J, with 18 bases in between. The germline V gene has CDR1 SEHNR and CDR2 FQNEAQ (reference sequence). This CDR3 spans 16 amino acids. Written as DNA, the CDR3 is TGTGCCAGCAGCTCCTGGACGGGGTCATGGACCTACGAGCAGTACTTC. It yields the protein CASSSWTGSWTYEQYF.

This clonotype was seen a few times. This rearrangement joins TRBV4-3 to TRBJ2-3; 8 bases agree with TRBD1. CDR1 is LGHNA and CDR2 is YSLEER in the germline V gene. The length of the CDR3 is 17 residues. Trimming cost V 0 bases and J 5 bases; bases outside gene matches: 10. The CDR3 loop reads CASSQDVGRGLLDTQYF. DNA of the CDR3: TGCGCCAGCAGCCAAGATGTCGGCAGGGGGCTCTTAGATACGCAGTATTTT.

The genes are TRBV6-2 or TRBV6-3 and TRBJ2-3; possibly TRBD2 for D (6 bases). The length of the CDR3 is 15 residues. Germline V gene data show CDR1 as MNHEY and CDR2 as SVGEGT. Trimming shortened V by 5 bases and J by 8 bases, and 20 bases separated the two germline ends. In DNA form, the CDR3 reads TGTGCCAGCAGTCACCTCGGGAGAGAGGCAGGTACGCAGTATTTT. It encodes CASSHLGREAGTQYF.

The CDR3 DNA reads TGTGCCAGCTCACGGGACCAGGGCAATGAGCAGTTCTTC. Protein sequence: CASSRDQGNEQFF. The rearrangement links TRBV18 to TRBJ2-1, with D perhaps given as TRBD1 or TRBD2 (5 bases each). Germline CDR1 KGHSH, CDR2 LQKENI. The CDR3 sequence is 13 residues long. V shed 4 bases and J shed 6 bases, with 10 bases lying between them.

This sequence joins TRBV5-1 and TRBJ2-5, with 8 nucleotides matching TRBD1. From germline, CDR1 is SGHRS and CDR2 YFSETQ. The CDR3 length is 15 residues. V lost 3 bases, J lost 2 bases, and 6 bases stayed unmatched. The CDR3 spells CASSSAGTGQETQYF. Here the CDR3 DNA reads TGCGCCAGCAGCTCAGCCGGGACAGGTCAAGAGACCCAGTACTTC.

This clonotype turned up a few times. The rearrangement uses TRBV7-9 and TRBJ2-5; D is perhaps TRBD2 (7 bases). V was cut by 1 base and J by 4 bases, with 16 bases left in between. The CDR3 is 16 residues long. Germline V gene sequence: CDR1 SEHNR, CDR2 FQNEAQ (reference sequence). The CDR3: CASSLVSGGWRETQYF. CDR3 DNA sequence: TGTGCCAGCAGCTTAGTATCGGGGGGCTGGAGAGAGACCCAGTACTTC. The full variable domain, its missing parts supplied by reference TRBV7-9 and TRBJ2-5, is DTGVSQNPRHKITKRGQNVTFRCDPISEHNRLYWYRQTLGQGPEFLTYFQNEAQLEKSRLLSDRFSAERPKGSFSTLEIQRTEQGDSAMYLCASSLVSGGWRETQYFGPGTRLLVL.

V gene TRBV6-5 combines with J gene TRBJ2-1, with 7 nucleotides matching TRBD1. Trimming at V came to 0 bases and at J to 7 bases, leaving 6 bases not matched to a gene. Germline loops: CDR1 MNHEY, CDR2 SVGAGI. The CDR3 extends over 15 amino acids. The CDR3 bases are TGTGCCAGCAGTTACTCGTGGACAGGTAATAATGAGCAGTTCTTC. Protein product: CASSYSWTGNNEQFF.

This sequence joins TRBV28 and TRBJ1-5; TRBD1 might be the D (6 bases). The CDR3 has 18 amino acids. Between the trimmed V and J ends, which lost 7 bases and 0 bases, there was a span of 22 bases. Germline lookup yields CDR1 MDHEN and CDR2 SYDVKM. This chain's CDR3 is CASKPGTTGGNSNQPQHF. DNA of the CDR3: TGTGCCAGCAAACCCGGGACAACTGGGGGTAATAGCAATCAGCCCCAGCATTTT.